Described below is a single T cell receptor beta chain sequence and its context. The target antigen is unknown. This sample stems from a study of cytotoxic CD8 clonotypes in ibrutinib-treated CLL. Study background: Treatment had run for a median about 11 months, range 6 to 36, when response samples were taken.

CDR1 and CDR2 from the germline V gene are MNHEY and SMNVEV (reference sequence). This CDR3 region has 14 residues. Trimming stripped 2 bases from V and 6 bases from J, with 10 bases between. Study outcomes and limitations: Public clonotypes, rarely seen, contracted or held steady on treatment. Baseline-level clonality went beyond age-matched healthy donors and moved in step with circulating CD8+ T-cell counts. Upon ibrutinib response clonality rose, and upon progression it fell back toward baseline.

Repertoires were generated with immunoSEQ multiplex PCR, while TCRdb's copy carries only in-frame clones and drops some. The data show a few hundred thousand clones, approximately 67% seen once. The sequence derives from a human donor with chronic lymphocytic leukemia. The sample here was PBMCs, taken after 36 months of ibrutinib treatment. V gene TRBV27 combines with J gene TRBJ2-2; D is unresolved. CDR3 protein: CASSLIGSAGELFF. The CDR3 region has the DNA TGTGCCAGCAGTTTAATAGGGTCGGCCGGGGAGCTGTTTTTT.